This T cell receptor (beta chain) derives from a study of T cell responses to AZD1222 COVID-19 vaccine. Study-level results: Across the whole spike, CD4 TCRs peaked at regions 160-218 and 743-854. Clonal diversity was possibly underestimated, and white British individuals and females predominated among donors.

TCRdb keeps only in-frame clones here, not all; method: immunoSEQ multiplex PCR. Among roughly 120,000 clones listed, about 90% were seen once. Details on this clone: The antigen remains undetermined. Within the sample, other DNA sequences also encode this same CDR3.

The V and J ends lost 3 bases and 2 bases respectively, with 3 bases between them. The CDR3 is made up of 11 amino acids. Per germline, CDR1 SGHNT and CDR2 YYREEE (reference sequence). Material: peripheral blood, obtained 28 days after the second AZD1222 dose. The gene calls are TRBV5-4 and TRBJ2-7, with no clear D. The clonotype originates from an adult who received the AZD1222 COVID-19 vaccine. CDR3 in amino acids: CASSSTYEQYF. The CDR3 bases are TGTGCCAGCAGCTCTACCTACGAGCAGTACTTC.